The rows below give T cell receptor beta chains drawn from one sample of a study of T cell changes during pregnancy in multiple sclerosis. Only in-frame clones appear in the TCRdb table, and some are missing; sequencing was by immunoSEQ multiplex PCR. The sample holds approximately 57,000 clones, around 90% seen once. Here the sequenced sample was peripheral blood, taken after pregnancy. The receptors were sampled from a female donor in good health, enrolled as a control in a pregnancy study. Each CDR3 is given with its conserved first and last residue. A D gene is named only where the DNA matches it firmly. Expanded clones are given a class, and other clones once, few, many or no size at all.

v_call,d_call,clone_size,j_call,cdr3_nt,cdr3_aa
TRBV5-8,-,once,TRBJ2-1,TGTGCCAGCAGCTTGGCCGGCTGGGGGACTGCGTTCTTC,CASSLAGWGTAFF
TRBV4-2,-,-,TRBJ1-1,TGTGCCAGCAGCCAGTCTCGGGAGGCTGAAGCTTTCTTT,CASSQSREAEAFF
TRBV10-2,TRBD1,-,TRBJ1-5,TGCGCCAGCAGTCCAGCCGTCTGGGACAGGGAAAGCTATAGCAATCAGCCCCAGCATTTT,CASSPAVWDRESYSNQPQHF
TRBV7-2,-,-,TRBJ1-2,TGTGCCAGCAGCTTAGCCAGGGATGGTTATGGCTACACCTTC,CASSLARDGYGYTF
TRBV30,TRBD1,-,TRBJ1-2,TGTGCCTGGGGACAGGGAAGGAACTATGGCTACACCTTC,CAWGQGRNYGYTF
TRBV2,TRBD2,-,TRBJ2-3,TGTGCCAGAATCGGGACTAGCGGGACAGATACGCAGTATTTT,CARIGTSGTDTQYF
TRBV9,TRBD2,-,TRBJ2-2,TGTGCCAGCAGCGTAGGTGCTAGCGGGGGGGCTGACACCGGGGAGCTGTTTTTT,CASSVGASGGADTGELFF
TRBV28,TRBD1,-,TRBJ2-7,TGTGCCAGCAGTCCCCCTGGACAGGGTCCGACCTACGAGCAGTACTTC,CASSPPGQGPTYEQYF
TRBV10-1,TRBD2,once,TRBJ2-3,TGCGCCAGCAGTGAGGAGGGTGGCGGGAGAGAGGATACGCAGTATTTT,CASSEEGGGREDTQYF
TRBV4-2,TRBD2,-,TRBJ2-5,TGTGCCAGCAGCCAAGATCGGGGGGGCTTGGAGACCCAGTACTTC,CASSQDRGGLETQYF
TRBV18,TRBD1,-,TRBJ1-6,TGTGCCAGCTCACCTGGGACAGAGGGCTCACCCCTCCACTTT,CASSPGTEGSPLHF
TRBV2,-,-,TRBJ1-3,TGTGCCAGCACCCTAGAGCAGGGAAACACCATATATTTT,CASTLEQGNTIYF
TRBV5-1,TRBD1,-,TRBJ1-2,TGCGCCAGCAGCTTGGACCGCGGACAGGGTTGGGGCTACACCTTC,CASSLDRGQGWGYTF
TRBV7-3,TRBD2,-,TRBJ2-2,TGTGCCAGCAGCTTAAACGCGGGGGACCACAGCACACAGAACACCGGGGAGCTGTTTTTT,CASSLNAGDHSTQNTGELFF
TRBV7-9,TRBD1,-,TRBJ2-7,TGTGCCAGCAGCTTTTTTGGGACAGGGGGCTACGAGCAGTACTTC,CASSFFGTGGYEQYF
TRBV10-3,-,-,TRBJ2-2,TGTGCCATCAGACAGAAGGCCACTCCGAACACCGGGGAGCTGTTTTTT,CAIRQKATPNTGELFF
TRBV19,TRBD1,once,TRBJ1-5,TGTGCCAGTAGTACCCCTACCAAGGGACAGTTATATAGCAATCAGCCCCAGCATTTT,CASSTPTKGQLYSNQPQHF
TRBV21-1,-,once,TRBJ2-7,TGTGCCAGCAGCAAACCCATCTCTCGGGGGGTCGGCGAGCAGTACTTC,CASSKPISRGVGEQYF